The subject of this entry is one TCR beta chain. Sequencing used immunoSEQ multiplex PCR; TCRdb keeps in-frame clones, though not all of them. In the table there are roughly 120,000 clones, over 80% of which are singletons. These data belong to a study of blood T cell repertoires in COVID-19. For the study at large: Collection of acute and convalescent COVID-19 samples took place in the United States, Italy and Spain. The cDNA or gDNA used as material had been derived from T cells, B-cell-depleted T cells, or PBMCs.

CDR1 is SEHNR, CDR2 FQNEAQ, per germline (reference sequence). The CDR3 has 13 amino acids. V was pared by 3 bases and J by 3 bases, with 8 bases between. Material: peripheral blood. This sequence originates from a human donor in a cohort sampled during active COVID-19. The chain couples TRBV7-9 to TRBJ2-5; D gene unclear. The CDR3 DNA sequence: TGTGCCAGCAGCTTTGGGCCCAAAGAGACCCAGTACTTC. Protein product: CASSFGPKETQYF.